Reported below is one T cell receptor beta chain. This clonotype was detected a few times. What antigen it recognizes has not been identified. No base quality information exists; no much larger clone differs at one position. The library was produced with 5' RACE. Instrument on record: Illumina HiSeq 2500. A second PCR of about 6 to 11 cycles was performed with a sample-barcoded 5' primer and a J-beta primer mix. A unique molecular identifier was introduced onto each TCR beta cDNA molecule by a template-switch 5' adaptor carrying 12 random nucleotides. Each sample yielded at least 2.5 million CDR3-containing paired-end reads. First-strand cDNA synthesis was performed from all RNA using the Mint cDNA synthesis kit, with priming by a TRBC-specific oligonucleotide. All cDNA was treated with uracil-DNA glycosylase and then went through a first 18-cycle PCR with the universal primers M1SS and BC2_uni_R. The authors processed their data as follows. For normalization, 1 million high-quality reads were randomly selected from each sample, with every read carrying a distinct molecular identifier. Instead of being binned into consensus sequences, reads that shared molecular identifiers were thrown out. MiTCR, run with a Q25 quality threshold and the strictest error-elimination algorithm, handled CDR3 identification, clonotype clustering and error correction. Lower-bound total TCR beta diversity was estimated with a nonparametric unseen species model using Euler transformation. Using fastp trimming at Q25 and MiXCR clonotype assembly, TCRdb reanalyzed the public sequencing data and kept in-frame beta chains. Identical CDR3 proteins give one entry, which carries the most common genes and DNA. The V and J calls and clone size come from TCRdb's table, not from the authors' own analysis. The table for this sample lists roughly 800,000 distinct CDR3 sequences; more than 25% of them were counted only once. Jointly, the top ten make up less than 3.5% of the sample.

The 39 donors, aged about 6 to 95 years, were systemically healthy Caucasian individuals from Russia. Each donor gave approximately 9.3 milliliters of peripheral blood, collected into EDTA-treated Vacutainer tubes. Ficoll-Paque density-gradient centrifugation was used to isolate PBMCs, with at least 7 million obtained per sample. Trizol reagent was used to extract total RNA from the PBMCs, yielding at least 6 micrograms per sample. For every donor, an aliquot of PBMCs went through flow cytometry to measure the percentages of naive CD45RAhigh/CD27high T cells. These data originate in a study of blood T cells in healthy people across ages (dated by TCRdb to between 2014 and 2017). Regarding the complete study: Template switching captured roughly one uniquely barcoded TCR beta cDNA molecule per two T cells in model experiments. The donors were divided into four age groups: young (average around 16 years), middle-aged (over 35), aged (approximately 62) and long-lived (roughly 86). Age-related changes in TCR beta repertoire diversity were measured in the study by deep sequencing normalized with unique cDNA molecular identifiers. For two donors (one aged 18 to 30 and one aged 80 or older), the study analyzed two additional independent replicas of 1 million unique cDNA reads from the same blood draw.

From the cysteine through the phenylalanine, the CDR3 covers 14 amino acids. CDR3 DNA only is kept here, 42 bases in frame from base 1. CDR1 and CDR2 were assigned from the germline V gene (reference sequence) as SGHKS and YYEKEE. General study outcomes and caveats: Bulk unsorted PBMC profiling prevented conclusive comparison of naive and antigen-experienced compartments. Compared with the aged group, the long-lived group had more naive CD4+ T cells, fewer expanded clones and increased TCR diversity, suggesting age selection. A strong correlation was found between observed TCR beta diversity and the percentage of naive T cells measured by flow cytometry. Total diversity estimates from one million sequenced T cells were considered lower bounds and underestimates. As age increased, observed TCR beta diversity per million T cells dropped in a roughly linear way, and a significant reduction was already evident by age 40. The CMV infection status of donors was not known, potentially confounding age-related changes in expanded clonotypes.

The same data also contributed to another study, on T cells of mothers and their children. According to the second study: Nine systemically healthy Caucasian individuals, comprising three mothers and their six children, were included as donors. cDNA synthesis used all of the extracted RNA, with approximately 1.4 ug of RNA in each 15 ul reaction. In the second PCR, the M1S primer added sample barcodes and 2-4 random nucleotides. Over 9 million TCR beta CDR3 reads came from each mother, compared with some 3 million reads from each child. Thymic selection similarly shapes TCR recombination output in related and unrelated pairs, with minor effect from inherited differences. Normalized repertoire overlap in related mother-child pairs was always slightly higher than in unrelated mother-child pairs, but the difference was never significant. Persistent microchimeric T cell clones were not detected, at a sensitivity of 85 to 100 clones per million clonotypes. Deep NGS was used in the study to compare the TCR beta repertoires of mothers and children and to look for features that separate related mother-child pairs from unrelated individuals. The mean age was about 40 +/- 4 years for the mothers and around 10 +/- 4 years for the children. After adapter ligation was performed with NEBNext reagents, the libraries were sequenced on an Illumina HiSeq 2000 with 100+100 nt paired-end reads. Mother and child libraries were prepared a month apart and sequenced in separate runs to prevent cross-contamination. For each donor, between roughly 500,000 and 2,200,000 distinct TCR beta clonotypes were identified. Naive TCR beta clonotypes were estimated from low-frequency clonotypes matched to each donor's FACS-determined naive share, without sorting.

Material: blood. Recombination connected TRBV5-5 to TRBJ2-5, and 8 junctional nucleotides match TRBD2. The J call may be wrong; the DNA end is better matched by TRBJ2-7. The sequence came from a boy younger than 18 in good health. The CDR3 region: CASSSAGASYEQYF. The nucleotide sequence is TGTGCCAGCAGCTCAGCGGGGGCCTCCTACGAGCAGTACTTC.